The clone carrying this TCR beta chain appeared a few times. Per the germline V gene, CDR1 is SGHAT and CDR2 is FQNNGV. CDR3 length equals 16 residues. V gave up 1 base and J gave up 6 bases; unmatched junction bases: 6. The data stem from a study of blood T cell repertoires in COVID-19. Study-wide context: Collection of acute and convalescent COVID-19 samples took place in the United States, Italy and Spain. Sample material is recorded as cDNA or gDNA derived from T cells, B-cell-depleted T cells, or PBMCs.

Authors' methods: Scientists estimated how many nucleated cells there were by amplifying reference gene primers. Only in-frame clones appear in the TCRdb table, and some are missing; sequencing was by immunoSEQ multiplex PCR. Clone size and the V and J calls come from that table; the DNA yielded D and trimming. The profile shows about 210,000 clones, about nine tenths of them singletons. This sequence joins TRBV11-2 and TRBJ2-2, with 9 bases aligning to TRBD2. Sequencing was done on a sample of peripheral blood. The clonotype originates from a man in his sixties or seventies with acute or convalescent COVID-19. Here the CDR3 reads CASSLAPGTSSGELFF. CDR3 bases: TGTGCCAGCAGCTTAGCTCCCGGGACTAGCTCCGGGGAGCTGTTTTTT.